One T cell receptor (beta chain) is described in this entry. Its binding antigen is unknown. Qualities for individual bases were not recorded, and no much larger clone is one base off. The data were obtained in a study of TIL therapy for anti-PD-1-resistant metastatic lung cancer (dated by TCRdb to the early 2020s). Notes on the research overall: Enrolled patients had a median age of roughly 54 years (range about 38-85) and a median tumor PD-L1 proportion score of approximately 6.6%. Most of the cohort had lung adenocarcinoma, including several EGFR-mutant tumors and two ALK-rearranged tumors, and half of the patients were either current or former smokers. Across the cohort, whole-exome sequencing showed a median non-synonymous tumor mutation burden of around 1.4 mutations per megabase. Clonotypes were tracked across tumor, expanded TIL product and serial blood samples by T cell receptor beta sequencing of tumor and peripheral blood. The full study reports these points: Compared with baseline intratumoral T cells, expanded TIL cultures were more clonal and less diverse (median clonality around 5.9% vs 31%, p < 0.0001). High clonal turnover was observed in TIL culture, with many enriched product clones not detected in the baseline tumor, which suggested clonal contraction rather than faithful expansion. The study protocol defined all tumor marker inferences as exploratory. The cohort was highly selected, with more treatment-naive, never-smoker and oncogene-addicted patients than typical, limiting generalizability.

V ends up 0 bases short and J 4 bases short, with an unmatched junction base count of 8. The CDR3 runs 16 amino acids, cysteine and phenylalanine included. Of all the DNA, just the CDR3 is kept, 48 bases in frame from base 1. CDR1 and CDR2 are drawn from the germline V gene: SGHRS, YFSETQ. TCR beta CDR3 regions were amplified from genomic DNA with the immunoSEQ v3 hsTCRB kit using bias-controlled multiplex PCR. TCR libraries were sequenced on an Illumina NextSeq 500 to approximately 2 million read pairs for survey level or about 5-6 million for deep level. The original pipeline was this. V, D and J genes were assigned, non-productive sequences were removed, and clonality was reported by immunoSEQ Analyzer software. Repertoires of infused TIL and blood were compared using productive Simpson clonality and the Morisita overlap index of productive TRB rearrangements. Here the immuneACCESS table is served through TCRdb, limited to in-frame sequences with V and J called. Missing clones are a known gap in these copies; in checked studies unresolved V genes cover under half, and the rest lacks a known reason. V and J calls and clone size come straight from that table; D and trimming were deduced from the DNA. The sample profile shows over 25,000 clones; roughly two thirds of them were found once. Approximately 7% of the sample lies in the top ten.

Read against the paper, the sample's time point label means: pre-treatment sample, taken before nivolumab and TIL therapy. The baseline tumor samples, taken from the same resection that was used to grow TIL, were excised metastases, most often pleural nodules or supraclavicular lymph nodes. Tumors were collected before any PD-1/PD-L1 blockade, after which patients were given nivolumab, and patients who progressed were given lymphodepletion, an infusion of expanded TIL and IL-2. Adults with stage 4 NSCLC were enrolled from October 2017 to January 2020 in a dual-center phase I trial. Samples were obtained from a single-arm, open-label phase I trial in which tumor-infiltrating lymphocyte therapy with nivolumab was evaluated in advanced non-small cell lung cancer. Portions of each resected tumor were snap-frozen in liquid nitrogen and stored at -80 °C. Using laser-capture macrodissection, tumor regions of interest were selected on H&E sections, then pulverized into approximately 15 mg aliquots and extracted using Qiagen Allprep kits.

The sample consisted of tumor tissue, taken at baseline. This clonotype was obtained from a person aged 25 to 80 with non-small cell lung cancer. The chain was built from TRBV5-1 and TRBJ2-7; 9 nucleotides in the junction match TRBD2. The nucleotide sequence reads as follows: TGCGCCAGCAGCTTGGCTATCAGCGGGGGGTCTTACGAGCAGTACTTC. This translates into CASSLAISGGSYEQYF.